This TCR beta chain was recovered during a study of T cell responses to AZD1222 COVID-19 vaccine. The V end was cut by 2 bases, the J end by 6 bases, with 12 bases between. Germline CDR1 and CDR2: SGHTS and YDEGEE. The CDR3 has 14 amino acids. Assay used: immunoSEQ multiplex PCR; TCRdb lists only in-frame clones, some missing. The table records some 150,000 clones, roughly 80% of them present only once. The sequence derives from an adult in good health. The chain recombines TRBV5-8 with TRBJ1-5; tentatively, D is TRBD1 (5 bases). The source material was peripheral blood, sampled on day 0 of MenACWY control vaccination. Here the CDR3 reads CASSLVVGGQPQHF. CDR3 in DNA: TGTGCCAGCAGCTTAGTTGTGGGGGGTCAGCCCCAGCATTTT.